This paragraph reports one TCR beta chain. What it binds is not known. This specimen comes from a study of Ad26.COV2.S vaccination and SARS-CoV-2 variants. Overall study context: Into the muscle, Ad26.COV2.S was dosed once or twice, 56 days apart.

General observations from the study: Substantial breadth was reported for post-vaccination spike-specific CD8+ and CD4+ T cells.

Libraries were prepared by immunoSEQ multiplex PCR; TCRdb keeps only in-frame clonotypes and omits some of them. The repertoire includes approximately 410,000 clones, 88% of them detected once, and 3.5% to 4% sits in the top ten. Treatment meaning: approximately 18 received Ad26.COV2.S at low or high dose, single or two shots; 5 received placebo; per-sample allocation not given. It was on day 63 after the first vaccine or placebo injection that samples were taken. Source: peripheral blood, taken in a trial of Ad26.COV2.S vaccine versus placebo. The sequence was obtained from a person between 18 and 59 years old who received the Ad26.COV2.S COVID-19 vaccine or a placebo.

DNA for the CDR3: TGTGCCAGCAGCTCCCCCTGGCGGGGGCTCCAAGAGACCCAGTACTTC. Translated, it gives CASSSPWRGLQETQYF. The chain couples TRBV7-2 to TRBJ2-5, with D possibly being TRBD2 (7 bases). Trimming took 4 bases from V and 1 from J, leaving 16 bases between them. Germline V gene lookup returns CDR1 SGHTA and CDR2 FQGNSA. The CDR3 runs to 16 residues.